The T cell receptor (beta chain) described here comes from a study of long-term antiretroviral therapy in people with HIV. No fewer than two post-ART and no fewer than one pre-ART PBMC samples existed for each donor. Participants with HIV, all of them, were treated in the United States. This CDR3 region has 17 residues. Germline V gene lookup returns CDR1 LNHNV and CDR2 YYDKDF (reference sequence). Germline trimming cut 4 bases from V and 0 bases from J; bases unmatched to any gene: 10. Study results and limitations: Post-ART, diversity grew, though it stayed under transplant donor control levels. CDR3 length ranges were narrower in HIV repertoires than in controls.

Survey level was the resolution at which the v3.0 immunoSEQ assay ran. Method: immunoSEQ multiplex PCR; TCRdb's copy keeps in-frame clones and lacks some. Here the sample spans 29,000 or so clones, 93% being singletons. Concerning this clone itself: Its antigen is as yet unknown.

The gene calls are TRBV15 and TRBJ2-5; 8 bases fit TRBD1. This sequence was found in a woman in her forties with HIV. Specimen: unsorted PBMCs, collected approximately 6.5 years after starting antiretroviral therapy. The CDR3 DNA reads TGTGCCACCAGCACCAGAAGGACAGGGTGGTACCAAGAGACCCAGTACTTC. The encoded protein is CATSTRRTGWYQETQYF.